Listed below are T cell receptor beta chains from one sample, sequenced in a study of response to subunit inactivated influenza vaccine. A single record per CDR3 protein comes from TCRdb applying MiXCR to the RT-PCR reads. Of about 180,000 distinct CDR3 sequences listed, about a tenth are singletons. This material consisted of non-naive T cells sorted from PBMCs, taken on the day of vaccination. Receptors originate from a man in his fifties who received an inactivated influenza vaccine. CDR3s include the opening cysteine and the closing phenylalanine or tryptophan. Fields, in order: D gene, V gene, J gene, clone size, CDR3 DNA, CDR3 protein. A D gene is named only where the DNA matches it firmly. Size is omitted from some rows. Given values are once, few, many or a class for expanded clones.

>-|TRBV18|TRBJ2-1|many
TGTGCCAGCTCACCAAACTATGGGGATGAGCAGTTCTTC
CASSPNYGDEQFF
>-|TRBV5-4|TRBJ2-1|few
TGTGCCAGCAGTTCCCACAATGAGCAGTTCTTC
CASSSHNEQFF
>TRBD2|TRBV5-1|TRBJ2-3|few
TGCGCCAGCAGCTTGGATGGGCGGGGGGCGACAGATACGCAGTATTTT
CASSLDGRGATDTQYF
>-|TRBV25-1|TRBJ2-2|many
TGTGCCAGCAGTGAATATGTGTGGGGCACCGGGGAGCTGTTTTTT
CASSEYVWGTGELFF
>TRBD1|TRBV2|TRBJ1-6|-
TGTGCCAGCAGACCCGGGGACAGGGGTTCAACCCTCCACTTT
CASRPGDRGSTLHF
>TRBD2|TRBV19|TRBJ2-3|-
TGTGCCAGTAGGAAGGGAGGGAGCACAGATACGCAGTATTTT
CASRKGGSTDTQYF
>TRBD1|TRBV29-1|TRBJ2-5|few
TGCAGCGTGGACGGGCCGGGACAGGCCCAAGAGACCCAGTACTTC
CSVDGPGQAQETQYF
>-|TRBV29-1|TRBJ2-7|many
TGCAGCGTTACTACAGGAGCCTACGAGCAGTACTTC
CSVTTGAYEQYF
>-|TRBV15|TRBJ1-1|-
TGTGCCACCAGCCCCGGCAGAAACACTGAAGCTTTCTTT
CATSPGRNTEAFF
>TRBD2|TRBV27|TRBJ2-5|many
TGTGCCAGCAGTGCGAGGCGGGGGAGGGAGACCCAGTACTTC
CASSARRGRETQYF
>-|TRBV20-1|TRBJ2-3|-
TGCAGTGCTAGAAGCTGGATAAGCACAGATACGCAGTATTTT
CSARSWISTDTQYF
>-|TRBV20-1|TRBJ2-7|few
TGCAGTGCTAGAGATCAAACTCCCGAGCAGTACTTC
CSARDQTPEQYF
>-|TRBV4-3|TRBJ2-1|many
TGCGCCAGCAGCCAAGAACCCGGGGGCAATGAGCAGTTCTTC
CASSQEPGGNEQFF
>TRBD2|TRBV4-2|TRBJ2-1|few
TGTGCCAGCAGCCAAGCCGGGACTAGCGGCTACAATGAGCAGTTCTTC
CASSQAGTSGYNEQFF
>TRBD2|TRBV5-1|TRBJ2-1|many
TGCGCCAGCAGCCCGGGGACTAGCGGAGAGCAGTTCTTC
CASSPGTSGEQFF
>TRBD1|TRBV7-9|TRBJ1-4|-
TGTGCCAGCAGCTTTCATGGGACAGGGAAAGAAAAACTGTTTTTT
CASSFHGTGKEKLFF
>TRBD2|TRBV4-2|TRBJ2-5|-
TGTGCCAGCAGCCTAGCTAGCGGGGGCGGGAAAGAGACCCAGTACTTC
CASSLASGGGKETQYF
>TRBD1|TRBV19|TRBJ1-5|-
TGTGCCAGTAGTGCTCGGGACAGGGGAGGGAATCAGCCCCAGCATTTT
CASSARDRGGNQPQHF
>-|TRBV7-9|TRBJ1-2|-
TGTGCCAGCAGCTCCAGGGTGGACTATGGCTACACCTTC
CASSSRVDYGYTF
>-|TRBV3-1|TRBJ2-2|-
TGTGCCAGCGTTCAGGCTAGCATCGGCGGGGAGCTGTTTTTT
CASVQASIGGELFF
>TRBD1|TRBV2|TRBJ1-5|-
TGTGCCAGCGAGACAGGGTTGGGCAATCAGCCCCAGCATTTT
CASETGLGNQPQHF
>-|TRBV6-2/TRBV6-3|TRBJ2-4|few
TGTGCCAGCAGTCCCGGCGGAAAGGCCAAAAACATTCAGTACTTC
CASSPGGKAKNIQYF
>TRBD1|TRBV6-1|TRBJ2-3|-
TGTGCCAGCAGTCTTACAGGGGGCGTCACAGATACGCAGTATTTT
CASSLTGGVTDTQYF
>TRBD2|TRBV20-1|TRBJ2-1|-
TGCAGTGCTAGTATGAGACTAGCGGAGCCGGAGCAGTTCTTC
CSASMRLAEPEQFF
>-|TRBV7-2|TRBJ1-5|few
TGTGCCAGCAGCGAAATTGCCGGGCCAGGGAATCAGCCCCAGCATTTT
CASSEIAGPGNQPQHF
>TRBD1|TRBV14|TRBJ2-2|many
TGTGCCAGCAGCCAACACACCGGGACAGTCTACACCGGGGAGCTGTTTTTT
CASSQHTGTVYTGELFF
>-|TRBV10-3|TRBJ2-2|many
TGTGCCATCAGAACAGGGAGCACCGGGGAGCTGTTTTTT
CAIRTGSTGELFF
>TRBD2|TRBV24-1|TRBJ2-3|many
TGTGCCACCAGTGAACTAGCGGACCGCACAGATACGCAGTATTTT
CATSELADRTDTQYF
>TRBD2|TRBV7-2|TRBJ2-3|few
TGTGCCAGCAGCTCCGGGACTAGCGGGAGGGCCGGGCAGTATTTT
CASSSGTSGRAGQYF
>TRBD2|TRBV6-2/TRBV6-3|TRBJ2-7|few
TGTGCCACCGGGACTATGTTATTTTACGAGCAGTACTTC
CATGTMLFYEQYF
>-|TRBV27|TRBJ2-7|few
TGTGCCAGCAGTTTAGGGTCAGCCTACGAGCAGTACTTC
CASSLGSAYEQYF
>-|TRBV7-9|TRBJ2-7|many
TGTGCCAGCAGCCCGCGGGCCTCCTACGAGCAGTACTTC
CASSPRASYEQYF
>-|TRBV7-9|TRBJ2-3|many
TGTGCCAGCAGCTTCGGACAGACTACAGATACGCAGTATTTT
CASSFGQTTDTQYF
>-|TRBV11-2|TRBJ1-1|few
TGTGCCAGCAGCCGTGACCCAGGGGCGCGCACTGAAGCTTTCTTT
CASSRDPGARTEAFF
>-|TRBV29-1|TRBJ2-1|many
TGCAGCGTTGAACCCAGGGGCGGCCTCACCTACAATGAGCAGTTCTTC
CSVEPRGGLTYNEQFF
>TRBD2|TRBV12-3/TRBV12-4|TRBJ2-3|many
TGTGGCTGCGGGCGGGGGGGCACAGATACGCAGTATTTT
CGCGRGGTDTQYF
>-|TRBV15|TRBJ2-3|few
TGTGCCACCAGCAGATTTACAGAGAGGACAGATACGCAGTATTTT
CATSRFTERTDTQYF
>TRBD2|TRBV20-1|TRBJ2-1|many
TGCAGTGCTAGGCGGGGGGGCCAGCAAGGCGAGCAGTTCTTC
CSARRGGQQGEQFF
>-|TRBV20-1|TRBJ2-3|few
TGCAGTGCTAGAGATGCGCGGGGGCTACTTACAGATACGCAGTATTTT
CSARDARGLLTDTQYF
>TRBD2|TRBV6-2/TRBV6-3|TRBJ2-7|-
TGTGCCAGCATCTTACTAGCGAAACCCTACGAGCAGTACTTC
CASILLAKPYEQYF
>-|TRBV20-1|TRBJ1-5|few
TGCAGTGCTACTCGGAGCAATCAGCCCCAGCATTTT
CSATRSNQPQHF
>-|TRBV20-1|TRBJ2-5|many
TGCAGTGCCCTAATAGGGGGGGCCGGCGAGACCCAGTACTTC
CSALIGGAGETQYF